Shown below are 28 T cell receptor beta chains from a single sample sequenced in a study of cytomegalovirus exposure and HLA in healthy donors. With 60 Vbeta and 13 Jbeta primers, the PCR was carried out. The data were produced by immunoSEQ multiplex PCR, yet TCRdb's version contains in-frame clones alone and is incomplete. The sample records around 150,000 clones, 76% being singletons. The material sequenced was PBMCs. These receptors were taken from a woman aged 35 to 49 in good health and CMV-seronegative.

The V gene is TRBV30, the J gene TRBJ2-3; 7 nucleotides align to TRBD2. The CDR3 is 16 amino acids. CDR1 is GTSNPN and CDR2 is SVGIG in the germline V gene (reference sequence). V dropped 0 bases and J dropped 2; count of bases not matched to a gene: 8. CDR3: CAWSVALAVFTDTQYF. CDR3 in DNA: TGTGCCTGGAGTGTAGCGCTAGCGGTATTCACAGATACGCAGTATTTT.

This chain links TRBV2 with TRBJ2-5; D possibly corresponds to TRBD1 (5 bases). This CDR3 has 14 residues. V was clipped by 6 bases and J by 5 bases, with 16 bases between them. Germline assignment: CDR1 SNHLY and CDR2 FYNNEI. Written as DNA, the CDR3 is TGTGCCAGCAGGGCCAGGACAATTCATGAGACCCAGTACTTC. Its translation is CASRARTIHETQYF. Full variable domain (missing parts from reference TRBV2 and TRBJ2-5): EPEVTQTPSHQVTQMGQEVILRCVPISNHLYFYWYRQILGQKVEFLVSFYNNEISEKSEIFDDQFSVERPDGSNFTLKIRSTKLEDSAMYFCASRARTIHETQYFGPGTRLLVL.

The chain has TRBV28 and TRBJ2-5, with D possibly TRBD2 on 5 matching bases. The CDR3 has 14 residues. Trimming removed 3 bases from V and 5 bases from J, with 13 bases in between. The germline V gene encodes CDR1 MDHEN and CDR2 SYDVKM. The CDR3 bases are TGTGCCAGCAGTTTCGAGGGCCTGGGGGAGACCCAGTACTTC. It yields the protein CASSFEGLGETQYF.

This rearrangement joins TRBV5-1 to TRBJ1-5, with D uncertain. The V gene's germline CDR1 is SGHRS and CDR2 YFSETQ. Trimming took 4 bases from V and 1 from J, leaving 9 bases between them. The CDR3 is made up of 14 amino acids. The CDR3: CASSPGQSNQPQHF. CDR3 DNA: TGCGCCAGCAGCCCTGGGCAAAGCAATCAGCCCCAGCATTTT.

The gene calls are TRBV5-5 and TRBJ1-1, with 7 bases matching TRBD1. With V trimmed by 7 bases and J by 5 bases, 11 bases remained unmatched. Germline assignment: CDR1 SGHKS and CDR2 YYEKEE (reference sequence). The CDR3 covers 14 residues. CDR3 region: CASELYRGGTEAFF. In DNA form, the CDR3 reads TGTGCCAGCGAGCTGTACAGGGGCGGGACTGAAGCTTTCTTT.

This sequence joins TRBV15 and TRBJ1-1, with unresolved D. In germline, CDR1 is LNHNV, CDR2 YYDKDF (reference sequence). This CDR3 has 14 residues. Trimming cost V 5 bases and J 4 bases, with 14 bases left between them. This CDR3 is CATSDGLEVTEAFF. CDR3 bases: TGTGCCACCAGCGATGGGCTGGAGGTCACTGAAGCTTTCTTT.

This clone was seen just once. The chain carries TRBV5-1 and TRBJ1-3; D not certain. Germline CDR1 is SGHRS and CDR2 is YFSETQ. The CDR3 has 16 residues. Trimming took off 4 bases at V and 3 bases at J, with 17 bases between the two ends. CDR3 sequence (DNA): TGCGCCAGCAGCCCCAGTGGCCGGGAGGATGGAAACACCATATATTTT. It specifies CASSPSGREDGNTIYF.

This clone was seen once. V and J are TRBV5-1 and TRBJ1-1; 9 bases fit TRBD1. J gave up 5 bases and V 3 bases, and 8 bases lay outside the gene matches. This CDR3 region has 15 residues. Germline V CDR1 and CDR2: SGHRS, YFSETQ. CDR3 loop: CASSSGTGIRTEAFF. DNA of the CDR3: TGCGCCAGCAGCTCAGGGACAGGGATAAGGACTGAAGCTTTCTTT.

This sequence joins TRBV6-1 and TRBJ2-5; 11 bases are shared with TRBD2. CDR1 and CDR2 (germline): MNHNS, SASEGT. J lost 5 bases, V lost 7 bases, and 6 bases had no gene match. The CDR3 runs 14 residues. CDR3 in amino acids: CASTGTSGGETQYF. The CDR3 nucleotides are TGTGCCAGCACTGGGACTAGCGGAGGGGAGACCCAGTACTTC.

The V gene is TRBV28, the J gene TRBJ2-3, with TRBD2 matching 12 bases. The V gene's germline CDR1 is MDHEN and CDR2 SYDVKM. Trimming removed 2 bases from V and 6 bases from J; junction bases left unmatched: 9. The CDR3 spans 17 residues. The CDR3 DNA reads TGTGCCAGCAGTTTAACAGGACTAGCGGGGTCGGTTGATACGCAGTATTTT. Translated, it gives CASSLTGLAGSVDTQYF.

V gene TRBV6-5 combines with J gene TRBJ2-3, with TRBD1 identical over 8 bases. The ends lost 5 bases at V and 6 bases at J; junction bases unmatched: 7. The germline V gene encodes CDR1 MNHEY and CDR2 SVGAGI. CDR3 size: 14 residues. Here the CDR3 DNA reads TGTGCCAGCAGTGACGGGACAGGTGGGGATACGCAGTATTTT. It translates to CASSDGTGGDTQYF.

The genes are TRBV27 and TRBJ2-6, with 9 bases fitting TRBD1. In germline, CDR1 is MNHEY, CDR2 SMNVEV (reference sequence). The V and J ends lost 5 bases and 8 bases, in that order; junction bases with no gene match: 7. The CDR3 has 15 amino acids. For the CDR3, the DNA is TGTGCCAGCAGTATAACCGGGACAGGGTCCAACGTCCTGACTTTC. Translation: CASSITGTGSNVLTF.

This sequence joins TRBV9 and TRBJ2-3, with 7 bases that match TRBD2. Germline CDR1 is SGDLS and CDR2 is YYNGEE. V was pared by 0 bases and J by 3 bases, with 4 bases of the junction left unmatched. This CDR3 spans 15 amino acids. CDR3 DNA: TGTGCCAGCAGCGTAGTCGGGAGGAGGACAGATACGCAGTATTTT. Its protein product is CASSVVGRRTDTQYF.

The V call is TRBV28, the J call TRBJ2-7; D perhaps matches TRBD1 (6 bases). CDR1 MDHEN and CDR2 SYDVKM come from the germline V gene. This CDR3 contains 12 residues. V gave up 11 bases and J gave up 4 bases, with 15 bases separating them. CDR3 in amino acids: CASKGVAYEQYF. The CDR3 region has the DNA TGTGCCTCGAAGGGGGTTGCGTACGAGCAGTACTTC.

This rearrangement joins TRBV6-5 to TRBJ2-5; D ambiguous. V was shortened by 7 bases and J by 5 bases, with 14 bases between the two germline ends. CDR3 length: 13 residues. Germline CDR1 reads MNHEY; CDR2 reads SVGAGI. CDR3 sequence reads: CASTTGRRETQYF. The CDR3 DNA reads TGTGCCAGCACCACGGGTAGACGGGAGACCCAGTACTTC.

V and J are TRBV13 and TRBJ2-3; TRBD2 matches 15 bases. CDR3 length equals 17 residues. Germline-derived CDR1 and CDR2 are PRHDT and FYEKMQ (reference sequence). V gave up 5 bases and J gave up 3 bases; unmatched junction bases: 6. CDR3 in DNA: TGTGCCAGCAGCCTCCCCGGGACTAGCGGGGGGACAGATACGCAGTATTTT. It is translated as CASSLPGTSGGTDTQYF.

This chain connects TRBV21-1 to TRBJ2-2; TRBD2, the table's D call, lacks a check against the DNA. TRBV21-1 is listed as a pseudogene. The CDR3 runs to 13 residues. Here the CDR3 DNA reads TGTGCCAGCAGCTTAGCGAACACCGGGGAGCTGTTTTTT. As protein: CASSLANTGELFF.

The genes are TRBV28 and TRBJ2-7; 7 bases align to TRBD1. CDR1 MDHEN and CDR2 SYDVKM come from the germline V gene. The CDR3 totals 14 residues. The trim removed 6 bases at V and 3 bases at J, leaving 8 bases unmatched. DNA of the CDR3: TGTGCCAGCAGCCCACAGGGGCGCATCTACGAGCAGTACTTC. This encodes CASSPQGRIYEQYF.

CDR3 DNA sequence: TGTGCCACCAGCTCAACCCCGAGGACAACTAATGAAAAACTGTTTTTT. Amino acid sequence: CATSSTPRTTNEKLFF. The rearrangement joins TRBV15 to TRBJ1-4; D is unclear. V was pared by 5 bases and J by 0 bases, with 13 bases between. The CDR3 sequence is 16 residues long. Per the germline V gene, CDR1 is LNHNV and CDR2 is YYDKDF (reference sequence).

V is TRBV19 and J is TRBJ1-1; 9 bases fit TRBD1. The CDR3 spans 14 residues. V lost 10 bases, J lost 2 bases, and 8 bases stayed unmatched. CDR1 LNHDA and CDR2 SQIVND come from the germline V gene (reference sequence). The DNA for the CDR3 is TGTGCCACGACGGACAGGGGAAGAAACACTGAAGCTTTCTTT. Translating gives CATTDRGRNTEAFF.

In its sample, this clone was seen a few times. An end of the junction differs from the germline gene, which may be a read error. The chain has TRBV5-1 and TRBJ1-4; D ambiguous. The V gene's germline CDR1 is SGHRS and CDR2 YFSETQ. There are 14 residues in the CDR3. The DNA of the CDR3 is TGCGCCAGCAGCTTGTACAGCAGTAATGAAGAACTGTTTTTT. As protein: CASSLYSSNEELFF.

This clone showed up just a few times. The V and J genes are TRBV18 and TRBJ2-5, with 7 bases identical to TRBD1. Germline lookup yields CDR1 KGHSH and CDR2 LQKENI. The CDR3 has 14 amino acids. V shed 0 bases and J 4 bases; nucleotides not matched to a gene: 2. The CDR3 DNA reads TGTGCCAGCTCACCACCGGCAGGGGGAGAGACCCAGTACTTC. It encodes CASSPPAGGETQYF.

V and J are TRBV5-1 and TRBJ2-1, with 10 nucleotides matching TRBD2. CDR3 length: 15 residues. J was trimmed by 7 bases and V by 1 base; bases with no gene match: 5. The germline CDR1 and CDR2 sequences are SGHRS and YFSETQ. This CDR3 is CASSLSLAGVNEQFF. CDR3 DNA: TGCGCCAGCAGCTTGTCTCTAGCGGGAGTAAATGAGCAGTTCTTC.

This chain links TRBV5-1 with TRBJ2-7; 8 bases are shared with TRBD1. Germline lookup yields CDR1 SGHRS and CDR2 YFSETQ. This CDR3 spans 15 amino acids. V shed 0 bases and J 3 bases; nucleotides not matched to a gene: 5. The CDR3 spells CASSLAGDRGYEQYF. The CDR3, as DNA: TGCGCCAGCAGCTTGGCCGGCGACAGGGGCTACGAGCAGTACTTC.

In nucleotides, the CDR3 is TGTGCCAGCAGCCTGGACAGGGGGAATGAAAAACTGTTTTTT. It specifies CASSLDRGNEKLFF. The V and J genes are TRBV5-4 and TRBJ1-4; the match to TRBD1 covers 10 bases. The germline V gene encodes CDR1 SGHNT and CDR2 YYREEE (reference sequence). V dropped 4 bases and J dropped 5; count of bases not matched to a gene: 2. The CDR3 spans 14 residues.

This CDR3 reads CASSYPQSNQPQHF. CDR3 DNA: TGTGCCAGCAGTTACCCCCAGAGCAATCAGCCCCAGCATTTT. This chain connects TRBV6-6 to TRBJ1-5, with D unresolved. Deletions cut 2 bases from V and 1 base from J, with 6 bases between. The CDR3 contains 14 residues. Germline V gene sequence: CDR1 MNHNY, CDR2 SVGAGI (reference sequence).

This chain connects TRBV6-1 to TRBJ2-7; D is possibly TRBD1 (7 bases). Germline V gene sequence: CDR1 MNHNS, CDR2 SASEGT. The ends were cut back, 8 bases at V and 2 bases at J, with 16 bases in the middle. CDR3 length: 14 residues. The CDR3 protein is CASGGRQGTYEQYF. CDR3 in DNA: TGTGCCAGCGGGGGGAGACAGGGAACCTACGAGCAGTACTTC.

This chain connects TRBV29-1 to TRBJ1-4; D is unresolved. From germline, CDR1 is SQVTM and CDR2 ANQGSEA. Trimming stripped 6 bases from V and 5 bases from J, with 22 bases between. CDR3 length: 16 residues. The CDR3 DNA reads as TGCAGCGTCCTAACTACGGCCGGAGGCTTCAATGAAAAACTGTTTTTT. This sequence encodes CSVLTTAGGFNEKLFF.